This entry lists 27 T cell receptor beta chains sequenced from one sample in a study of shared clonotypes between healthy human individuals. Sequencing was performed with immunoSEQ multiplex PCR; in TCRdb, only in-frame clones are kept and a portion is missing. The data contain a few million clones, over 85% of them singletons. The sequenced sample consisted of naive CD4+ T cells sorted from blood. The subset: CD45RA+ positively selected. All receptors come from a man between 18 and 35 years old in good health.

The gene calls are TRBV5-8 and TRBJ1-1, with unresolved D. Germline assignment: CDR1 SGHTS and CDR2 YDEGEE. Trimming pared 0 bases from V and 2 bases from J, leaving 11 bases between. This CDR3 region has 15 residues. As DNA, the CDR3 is TGTGCCAGCAGCTTGGGGGGTATTGGAAACACTGAAGCTTTCTTT. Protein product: CASSLGGIGNTEAFF.

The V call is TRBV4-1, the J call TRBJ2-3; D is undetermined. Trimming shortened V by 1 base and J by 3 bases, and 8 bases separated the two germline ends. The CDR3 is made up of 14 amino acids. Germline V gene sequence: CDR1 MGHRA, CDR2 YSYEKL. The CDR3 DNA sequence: TGCGCCAGCAGCCAAGCCGAAGGAACAGATACGCAGTATTTT. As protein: CASSQAEGTDTQYF.

CDR3 sequence: CAIRASGAPSSYNEQFF. CDR3 sequence (DNA): TGTGCCATCAGGGCTAGCGGGGCCCCGAGCTCCTACAATGAGCAGTTCTTC. The rearrangement links TRBV10-3 to TRBJ2-1; 9 bases are a match to TRBD2. This CDR3 is built from 17 residues. CDR1 and CDR2 from the germline V gene are ENHRY and SYGVKD. Germline trimming cut 6 bases from V and 0 bases from J; bases unmatched to any gene: 9.

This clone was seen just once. The chain's CDR3 is CASIQRGNTEAFF. CDR3 bases: TGTGCCAGCATCCAAAGGGGGAACACTGAAGCTTTCTTT. This sequence joins TRBV28 and TRBJ1-1, with D perhaps matching TRBD1 (5 bases). From germline, CDR1 is MDHEN and CDR2 SYDVKM. V was pared by 7 bases and J by 1 base, with 10 bases between. This CDR3 comprises 13 residues.

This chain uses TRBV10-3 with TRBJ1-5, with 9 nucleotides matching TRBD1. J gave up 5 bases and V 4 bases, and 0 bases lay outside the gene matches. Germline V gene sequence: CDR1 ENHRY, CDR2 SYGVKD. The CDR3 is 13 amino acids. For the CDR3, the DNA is TGTGCCATCAGTGGGACAGGGGATCAGCCCCAGCATTTT. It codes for CAISGTGDQPQHF.

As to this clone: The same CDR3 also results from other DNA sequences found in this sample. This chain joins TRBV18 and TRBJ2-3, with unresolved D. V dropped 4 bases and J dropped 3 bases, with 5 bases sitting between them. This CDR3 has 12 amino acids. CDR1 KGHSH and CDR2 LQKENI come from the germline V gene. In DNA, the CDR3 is TGTGCCAGCTCACTGGGAACAGATACGCAGTATTTT. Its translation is CASSLGTDTQYF.

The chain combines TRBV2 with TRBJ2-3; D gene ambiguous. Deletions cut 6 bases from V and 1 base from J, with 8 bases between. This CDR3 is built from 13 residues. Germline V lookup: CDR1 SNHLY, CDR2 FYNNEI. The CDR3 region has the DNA TGTGCCAGCAGCACAATCGGCACAGATACGCAGTATTTT. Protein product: CASSTIGTDTQYF.

CDR3 sequence (DNA): TGTGCCATCAGTGAGCCAACAAGTTCTGGGGCCAACGTCCTGACTTTC. Protein: CAISEPTSSGANVLTF. This rearrangement joins TRBV10-3 to TRBJ2-6; D is ambiguous. Germline V gene lookup returns CDR1 ENHRY and CDR2 SYGVKD. The V end was cut by 2 bases, the J end by 1 base, with 9 bases between. This CDR3 has 16 amino acids.

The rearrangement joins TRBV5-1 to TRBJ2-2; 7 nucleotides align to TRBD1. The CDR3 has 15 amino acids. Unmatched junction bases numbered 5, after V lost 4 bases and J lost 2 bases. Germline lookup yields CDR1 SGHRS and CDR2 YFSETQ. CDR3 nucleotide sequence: TGCGCCAGCAGCACCCGGGACAGTAACACCGGGGAGCTGTTTTTT. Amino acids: CASSTRDSNTGELFF.

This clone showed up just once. CDR3 DNA sequence: TGTGCCAGCAGTTTTGACAGGGGGCCGGGGCAGCCCCAGCATTTT. The encoded protein is CASSFDRGPGQPQHF. The chain couples TRBV2 to TRBJ1-5; 10 bases line up with TRBD1. The CDR3 spans 15 residues. Germline CDR1 SNHLY, CDR2 FYNNEI. V trimming: 5 bases; J trimming: 7 bases; junction bases outside the gene matches: 8. The full variable domain, with the rest looked up from reference TRBV2 and TRBJ1-5, is EPEVTQTPSHQVTQMGQEVILRCVPISNHLYFYWYRQILGQKVEFLVSFYNNEISEKSEIFDDQFSVERPDGSNFTLKIRSTKLEDSAMYFCASSFDRGPGQPQHFGDGTRLSIL.

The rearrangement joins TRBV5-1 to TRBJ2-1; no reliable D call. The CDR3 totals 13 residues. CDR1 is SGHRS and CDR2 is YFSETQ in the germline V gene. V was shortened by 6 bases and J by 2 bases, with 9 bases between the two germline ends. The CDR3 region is CASNDQAYNEQFF. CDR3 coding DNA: TGCGCCAGCAACGACCAGGCCTACAATGAGCAGTTCTTC.

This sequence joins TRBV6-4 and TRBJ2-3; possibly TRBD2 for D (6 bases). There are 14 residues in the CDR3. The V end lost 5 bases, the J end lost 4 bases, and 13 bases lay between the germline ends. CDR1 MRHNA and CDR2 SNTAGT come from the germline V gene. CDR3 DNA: TGTGCCAGCAGTCGAGCGGGCGCTGCAGATACGCAGTATTTT. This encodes CASSRAGAADTQYF.

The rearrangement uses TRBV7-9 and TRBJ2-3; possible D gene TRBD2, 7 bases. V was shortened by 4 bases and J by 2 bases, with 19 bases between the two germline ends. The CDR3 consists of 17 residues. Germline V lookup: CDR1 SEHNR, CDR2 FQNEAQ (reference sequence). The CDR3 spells CASSWGAGRDHTDTQYF. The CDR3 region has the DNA TGTGCCAGCAGCTGGGGGGCAGGGAGGGACCACACAGATACGCAGTATTTT. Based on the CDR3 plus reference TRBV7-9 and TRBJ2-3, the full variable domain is DTGVSQNPRHKITKRGQNVTFRCDPISEHNRLYWYRQTLGQGPEFLTYFQNEAQLEKSRLLSDRFSAERPKGSFSTLEIQRTEQGDSAMYLCASSWGAGRDHTDTQYFGPGTRLTVL.

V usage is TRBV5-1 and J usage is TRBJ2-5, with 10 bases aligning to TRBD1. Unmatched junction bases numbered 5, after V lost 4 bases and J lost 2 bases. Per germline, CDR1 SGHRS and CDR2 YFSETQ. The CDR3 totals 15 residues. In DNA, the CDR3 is TGCGCCAGCAGCGCCACGGACAGGGGGCAAGAGACCCAGTACTTC. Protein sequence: CASSATDRGQETQYF.

CDR3 bases: TGTGCCAGCAGCTCATGGACAGCCTCTGGAAACACCATATATTTT. Protein sequence: CASSSWTASGNTIYF. The genes are TRBV7-8 and TRBJ1-3; maybe TRBD1 (6 bases). Germline assignment: CDR1 SGHVS and CDR2 FQNEAQ. The CDR3 length is 15 residues. Trimming cost V 4 bases and J 0 bases, with 10 bases left between them. Full variable domain (remainder filled in from reference TRBV7-8 and TRBJ1-3): GAGVSQSPRYKVAKRGQDVALRCDPISGHVSLFWYQQALGQGPEFLTYFQNEAQLDKSGLPSDRFFAERPEGSVSTLKIQRTQQEDSAVYLCASSSWTASGNTIYFGEGSWLTVV.

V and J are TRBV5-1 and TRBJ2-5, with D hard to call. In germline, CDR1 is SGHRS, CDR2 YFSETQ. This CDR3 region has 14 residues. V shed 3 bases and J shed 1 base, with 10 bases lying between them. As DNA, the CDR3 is TGCGCCAGCAGCTCTACCACCGCCCAAGAGACCCAGTACTTC. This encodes CASSSTTAQETQYF.

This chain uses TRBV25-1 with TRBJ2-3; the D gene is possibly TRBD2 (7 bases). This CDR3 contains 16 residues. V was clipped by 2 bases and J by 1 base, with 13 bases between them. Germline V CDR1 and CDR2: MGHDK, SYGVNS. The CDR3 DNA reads TGTGCCAGCAGTGAAGCCTGGCGGGGGCGCACAGATACGCAGTATTTT. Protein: CASSEAWRGRTDTQYF.

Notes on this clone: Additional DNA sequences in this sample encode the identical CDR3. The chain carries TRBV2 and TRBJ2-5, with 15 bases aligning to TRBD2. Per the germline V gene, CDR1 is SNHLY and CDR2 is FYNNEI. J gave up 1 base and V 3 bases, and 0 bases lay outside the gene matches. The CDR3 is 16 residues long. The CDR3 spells CASSEGLAGGQETQYF. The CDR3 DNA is TGTGCCAGCAGTGAGGGACTAGCGGGAGGCCAAGAGACCCAGTACTTC.

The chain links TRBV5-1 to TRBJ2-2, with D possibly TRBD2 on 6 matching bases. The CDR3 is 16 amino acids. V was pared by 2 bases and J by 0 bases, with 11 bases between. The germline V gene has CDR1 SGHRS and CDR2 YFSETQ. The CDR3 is CASSFPRDPNTGELFF. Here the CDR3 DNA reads TGCGCCAGCAGCTTTCCGCGGGACCCGAACACCGGGGAGCTGTTTTTT.

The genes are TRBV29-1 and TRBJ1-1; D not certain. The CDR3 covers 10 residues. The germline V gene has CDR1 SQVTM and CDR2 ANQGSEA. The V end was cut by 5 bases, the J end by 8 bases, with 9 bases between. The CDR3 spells CSVFSREAFF. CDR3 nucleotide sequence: TGCAGCGTTTTTAGCAGGGAAGCTTTCTTT.

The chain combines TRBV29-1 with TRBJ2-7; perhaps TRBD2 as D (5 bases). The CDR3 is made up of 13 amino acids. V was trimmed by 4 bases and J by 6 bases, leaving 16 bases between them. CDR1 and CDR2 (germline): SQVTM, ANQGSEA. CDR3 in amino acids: CSVGRGPPGEQYF. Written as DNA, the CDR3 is TGCAGCGTTGGACGGGGTCCGCCTGGCGAGCAGTACTTC.

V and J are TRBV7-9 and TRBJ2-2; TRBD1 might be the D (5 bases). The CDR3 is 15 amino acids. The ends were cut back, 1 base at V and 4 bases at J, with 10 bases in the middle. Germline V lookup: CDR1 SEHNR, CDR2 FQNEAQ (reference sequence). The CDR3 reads CASSLGQGLTGELFF. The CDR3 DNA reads TGTGCCAGCAGCTTAGGTCAGGGCCTCACCGGGGAGCTGTTTTTT.

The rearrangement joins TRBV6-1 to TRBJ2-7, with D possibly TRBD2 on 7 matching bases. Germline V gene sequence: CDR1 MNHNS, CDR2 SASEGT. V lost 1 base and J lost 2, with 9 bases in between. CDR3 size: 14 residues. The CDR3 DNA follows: TGTGCCAGCAGTGAAGGCGGGGGCCCCTACGAGCAGTACTTC. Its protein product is CASSEGGGPYEQYF.

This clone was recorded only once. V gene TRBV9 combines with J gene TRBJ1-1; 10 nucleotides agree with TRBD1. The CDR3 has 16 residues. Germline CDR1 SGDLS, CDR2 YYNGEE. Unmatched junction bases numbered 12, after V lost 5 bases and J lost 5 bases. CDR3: CASRAGTGDVGTEAFF. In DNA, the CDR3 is TGTGCCAGCAGGGCCGGGACAGGGGACGTTGGAACTGAAGCTTTCTTT. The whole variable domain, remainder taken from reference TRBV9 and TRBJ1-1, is DSGVTQTPKHLITATGQRVTLRCSPRSGDLSVYWYQQSLDQGLQFLIQYYNGEERAKGNILERFSAQQFPDLHSELNLSSLELGDSALYFCASRAGTGDVGTEAFFGQGTRLTVV.

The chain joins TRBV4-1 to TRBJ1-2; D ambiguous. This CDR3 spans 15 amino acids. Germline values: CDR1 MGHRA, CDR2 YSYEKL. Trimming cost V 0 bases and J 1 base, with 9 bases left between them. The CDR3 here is CASSQELLSNYGYTF. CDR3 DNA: TGCGCCAGCAGCCAAGAACTACTCAGTAACTATGGCTACACCTTC.

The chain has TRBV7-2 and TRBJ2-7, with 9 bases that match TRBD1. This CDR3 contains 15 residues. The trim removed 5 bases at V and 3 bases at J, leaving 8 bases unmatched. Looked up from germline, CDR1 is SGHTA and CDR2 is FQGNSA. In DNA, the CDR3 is TGTGCCAGCAGCCCTCAGCCGGGACAGGGCTACGAGCAGTACTTC. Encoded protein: CASSPQPGQGYEQYF. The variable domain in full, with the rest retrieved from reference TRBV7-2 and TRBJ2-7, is GAGVSQSPSNKVTEKGKDVELRCDPISGHTALYWYRQSLGQGLEFLIYFQGNSAPDKSGLPSDRFSAERTGGSVSTLTIQRTQQEDSAVYLCASSPQPGQGYEQYFGPGTRLTVT.

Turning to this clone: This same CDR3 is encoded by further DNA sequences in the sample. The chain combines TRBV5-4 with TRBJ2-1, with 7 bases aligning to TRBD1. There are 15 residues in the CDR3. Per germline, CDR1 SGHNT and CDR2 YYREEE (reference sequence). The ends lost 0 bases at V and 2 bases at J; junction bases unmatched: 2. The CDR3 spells CASSLDRGTYNEQFF. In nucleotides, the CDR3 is TGTGCCAGCAGCTTGGACAGGGGAACCTACAATGAGCAGTTCTTC.